These 19 T cell receptor beta chains share one sample of origin, sequenced in a study of T cell repertoires in cytomegalovirus infection. MiXCR was run by TCRdb on the reads, yielding one entry per CDR3 protein. The sample lists fewer than 550,000 distinct CDR3 sequences, approximately 17% occurring once. Source material: CD8+ T cells from PBMCs. These receptors came from a human donor in good health (CMV status not recorded). Some clones in this sample may be carry-over from other donors' samples.

This clonotype occurred many times. The CDR3 region is CASSPRGSYDSNQPQHF. The CDR3 bases are TGTGCCAGCAGTCCTCGAGGCAGCTACGATAGCAATCAGCCCCAGCATTTT. The rearrangement links TRBV25-1 to TRBJ1-5; the D is unclear. The germline V gene has CDR1 MGHDK and CDR2 SYGVNS. The length of the CDR3 is 17 residues. V was clipped by 5 bases and J by 0 bases, with 17 bases between them.

This clonotype occurred many times. J is TRBJ2-5 and V is TRBV7-9; D uncertain. The germline V gene has CDR1 SEHNR and CDR2 FQNEAQ (reference sequence). Trimming took 1 base from V and 5 from J, leaving 5 bases between them. The CDR3 extends over 12 amino acids. CDR3 sequence (DNA): TGTGCCAGCAGCTTAGAGGAGGAGACCCAGTACTTC. This encodes CASSLEEETQYF.

The chain is built from TRBV9 and TRBJ2-5; 10 bases are a match to TRBD2. Unmatched junction bases numbered 16, after V lost 7 bases and J lost 4 bases. Germline loops: CDR1 SGDLS, CDR2 YYNGEE. This CDR3 region has 17 residues. The CDR3, as DNA: TGTGCCAGCCGTGCCTTAGCGGGAGGATGGGATGGAGAGACCCAGTACTTC. It specifies CASRALAGGWDGETQYF.

The chain recombines TRBV2 with TRBJ2-1; D is unresolved. Germline CDR1 reads SNHLY; CDR2 reads FYNNEI. Trimming stripped 7 bases from V and 7 bases from J, with 5 bases between. CDR3 length equals 10 residues. In DNA, the CDR3 is TGTGCCAGCACGGTAAATGAGCAGTTCTTC. Translation: CASTVNEQFF.

The table lists this clonotype with many counts. As DNA, the CDR3 is TGTGCCAGCAGCTTCCTCCGACAGGCCTACGAGCAGTACTTC. This gives the protein CASSFLRQAYEQYF. This chain joins TRBV6-2 or TRBV6-3 and TRBJ2-7; perhaps TRBD1 as D (6 bases). The germline gives CDR1 MNHEY, CDR2 SVGEGT. The CDR3 spans 14 residues. V gave up 6 bases and J gave up 2 bases, with 14 bases separating them.

This clonotype was recorded a few times. CDR3 in amino acids: CASSQEKAGGAWETQYF. CDR3 in DNA: TGTGCCAGCAGCCAAGAAAAGGCCGGGGGGGCCTGGGAGACCCAGTACTTC. The chain employs TRBV14 and TRBJ2-5; TRBD2 matches 8 bases. Per the germline V gene, CDR1 is SGHDN and CDR2 is FVKESK. The J segment lost 5 bases and the V segment lost 0 bases, leaving 11 bases of the junction unmatched. The CDR3 loop spans 17 amino acids.

This clonotype was seen a handful of times. V gene TRBV28 combines with J gene TRBJ1-4; D gene ambiguous. V lost 3 bases and J lost 0, with 17 bases in between. CDR1 is MDHEN and CDR2 is SYDVKM in the germline V gene. The CDR3 is 18 amino acids. CDR3 sequence: CASSFRPYSSPTNEKLFF. For the CDR3, the DNA is TGTGCCAGCAGTTTCCGACCCTACTCAAGTCCAACTAATGAAAAACTGTTTTTT.

This chain links TRBV7-9 with TRBJ2-7; no reliable D call. The ends were cut back, 5 bases at V and 6 bases at J, with 11 bases in the middle. This CDR3 spans 12 amino acids. CDR1 is SEHNR and CDR2 is FQNEAQ in the germline V gene (reference sequence). CDR3 region: CASSPLSLEQYF. CDR3 DNA: TGTGCCAGCAGCCCTCTCTCACTCGAGCAGTACTTC. Together with reference TRBV7-9 and TRBJ2-7, the CDR3 gives the full variable domain: DTGVSQNPRHKITKRGQNVTFRCDPISEHNRLYWYRQTLGQGPEFLTYFQNEAQLEKSRLLSDRFSAERPKGSFSTLEIQRTEQGDSAMYLCASSPLSLEQYFGPGTRLTVT.

There are many counts of this clonotype. The V and J genes are TRBV7-9 and TRBJ2-2, with a weak D call TRBD1 (8 bases). Germline CDR1 is SEHNR and CDR2 is FQNEAQ (reference sequence). V was cut by 6 bases and J by 5 bases, with 19 bases left in between. The CDR3 has 16 residues. In DNA form, the CDR3 reads TGTGCCAGCAGTCTCGGCGGACAGGGAGGGACCGGGGAGCTGTTTTTT. Translated: CASSLGGQGGTGELFF.

This clonotype was detected a few times. The chain has TRBV19 and TRBJ1-1; TRBD1 matches 9 bases. V shed 6 bases and J 3 bases; nucleotides not matched to a gene: 11. The germline V gene has CDR1 LNHDA and CDR2 SQIVND (reference sequence). The CDR3 sequence is 16 residues long. CDR3 sequence (DNA): TGTGCCAGTAGGTTCCCGGGACAGGGTGAGGACACTGAAGCTTTCTTT. This encodes CASRFPGQGEDTEAFF.

Ten or more counts support this clonotype. The gene calls are TRBV12-3 or TRBV12-4 and TRBJ1-5; D remains ambiguous. Trimming pared 6 bases from V and 1 base from J, leaving 7 bases between. This CDR3 has 13 amino acids. CDR3 sequence reads: CASRLKSNQPQHF. The CDR3 DNA sequence: TGTGCCAGCAGGTTAAAGAGCAATCAGCCCCAGCATTTT.

Regarding this clonotype: Given a much more abundant clone one base away, this may be a read error. The V call is TRBV14, the J call TRBJ2-7; D is unclear. V was cut by 10 bases and J by 7 bases, with 17 bases left in between. In germline, CDR1 is SGHDN, CDR2 FVKESK. The CDR3 runs to 12 residues. The CDR3 DNA sequence: TGTGCCATCAGTTCGGGCCCTTTAGAGCAGTACTTC. Amino acids: CAISSGPLEQYF.

The chain couples TRBV28 to TRBJ1-2; the match to TRBD1 covers 8 bases. With 7 bases clipped from V and 5 bases from J, the junction kept 6 bases outside the gene matches. CDR1 MDHEN and CDR2 SYDVKM come from the germline V gene. The CDR3 is 13 amino acids. Here the CDR3 reads CASIRQGAYGYTF. The CDR3 DNA reads TGTGCCAGCATTCGGCAGGGGGCTTATGGCTACACCTTC.

The genes are TRBV30 and TRBJ2-1; a weak D match, TRBD1 (6 bases). V lost 5 bases, J lost 4 bases, and 6 bases lay in between. The CDR3 has 11 residues. Germline-derived CDR1 and CDR2 are GTSNPN and SVGIG (reference sequence). Here the CDR3 reads CAWQGYNEQFF. The CDR3 nucleotides read TGTGCCTGGCAGGGGTACAATGAGCAGTTCTTC.

This clonotype was detected ten times or more. The chain joins TRBV6-1 to TRBJ2-7; tentative D call: TRBD1 (5 bases). Trimming left V 2 bases short and J 5 bases short, with 16 bases between. This CDR3 contains 15 residues. CDR1 MNHNS and CDR2 SASEGT come from the germline V gene. The CDR3, as DNA: TGTGCCAGCAGTGAAACGCCCAGGGTTAAAGACGAGCAGTACTTC. It specifies CASSETPRVKDEQYF.

This clonotype was seen repeatedly, ten times or more. The chain couples TRBV27 to TRBJ2-1; possible D gene TRBD2, 5 bases. Germline V gene data show CDR1 as MNHEY and CDR2 as SMNVEV (reference sequence). The CDR3 has 14 residues. Trimming took 8 bases from V and 1 from J, leaving 12 bases between them. In nucleotides, the CDR3 is TGTGCCAGCTCAAAGTCGGGATCCTACAATGAGCAGTTCTTC. Residues: CASSKSGSYNEQFF.

This clonotype was picked up a small number of times. The chain employs TRBV12-3 or TRBV12-4 and TRBJ2-5; TRBD1 or TRBD2 may be the D gene (6 bases each). The CDR3 covers 15 residues. V lost 2 bases, J lost 5 bases, and 15 bases lay in between. The CDR3 nucleotides read TGTGCCAGCAGTTTATGGAACGGGGGCGCGGAGACCCAGTACTTC. Its protein is CASSLWNGGAETQYF.

This clonotype has at least ten counts. The rearrangement joins TRBV19 to TRBJ2-1; 8 nucleotides align to TRBD1. Per germline, CDR1 LNHDA and CDR2 SQIVND (reference sequence). CDR3 length equals 15 residues. Germline trimming cut 5 bases from V and 2 bases from J; bases unmatched to any gene: 5. The CDR3 DNA reads TGTGCCAGTAGTCGCGACAGGGGTACCTACAATGAGCAGTTCTTC. Translating it yields CASSRDRGTYNEQFF.

This clonotype was counted a few times. J is TRBJ2-3 and V is TRBV2; TRBD2 matches at 7 bases. The CDR3 covers 15 residues. With V trimmed by 1 base and J by 2 bases, 3 bases remained unmatched. The germline V gene encodes CDR1 SNHLY and CDR2 FYNNEI. CDR3 nucleotide sequence: TGTGCCAGCAGTGAAGGGCTAGCGGCCACAGATACGCAGTATTTT. Its protein product is CASSEGLAATDTQYF.